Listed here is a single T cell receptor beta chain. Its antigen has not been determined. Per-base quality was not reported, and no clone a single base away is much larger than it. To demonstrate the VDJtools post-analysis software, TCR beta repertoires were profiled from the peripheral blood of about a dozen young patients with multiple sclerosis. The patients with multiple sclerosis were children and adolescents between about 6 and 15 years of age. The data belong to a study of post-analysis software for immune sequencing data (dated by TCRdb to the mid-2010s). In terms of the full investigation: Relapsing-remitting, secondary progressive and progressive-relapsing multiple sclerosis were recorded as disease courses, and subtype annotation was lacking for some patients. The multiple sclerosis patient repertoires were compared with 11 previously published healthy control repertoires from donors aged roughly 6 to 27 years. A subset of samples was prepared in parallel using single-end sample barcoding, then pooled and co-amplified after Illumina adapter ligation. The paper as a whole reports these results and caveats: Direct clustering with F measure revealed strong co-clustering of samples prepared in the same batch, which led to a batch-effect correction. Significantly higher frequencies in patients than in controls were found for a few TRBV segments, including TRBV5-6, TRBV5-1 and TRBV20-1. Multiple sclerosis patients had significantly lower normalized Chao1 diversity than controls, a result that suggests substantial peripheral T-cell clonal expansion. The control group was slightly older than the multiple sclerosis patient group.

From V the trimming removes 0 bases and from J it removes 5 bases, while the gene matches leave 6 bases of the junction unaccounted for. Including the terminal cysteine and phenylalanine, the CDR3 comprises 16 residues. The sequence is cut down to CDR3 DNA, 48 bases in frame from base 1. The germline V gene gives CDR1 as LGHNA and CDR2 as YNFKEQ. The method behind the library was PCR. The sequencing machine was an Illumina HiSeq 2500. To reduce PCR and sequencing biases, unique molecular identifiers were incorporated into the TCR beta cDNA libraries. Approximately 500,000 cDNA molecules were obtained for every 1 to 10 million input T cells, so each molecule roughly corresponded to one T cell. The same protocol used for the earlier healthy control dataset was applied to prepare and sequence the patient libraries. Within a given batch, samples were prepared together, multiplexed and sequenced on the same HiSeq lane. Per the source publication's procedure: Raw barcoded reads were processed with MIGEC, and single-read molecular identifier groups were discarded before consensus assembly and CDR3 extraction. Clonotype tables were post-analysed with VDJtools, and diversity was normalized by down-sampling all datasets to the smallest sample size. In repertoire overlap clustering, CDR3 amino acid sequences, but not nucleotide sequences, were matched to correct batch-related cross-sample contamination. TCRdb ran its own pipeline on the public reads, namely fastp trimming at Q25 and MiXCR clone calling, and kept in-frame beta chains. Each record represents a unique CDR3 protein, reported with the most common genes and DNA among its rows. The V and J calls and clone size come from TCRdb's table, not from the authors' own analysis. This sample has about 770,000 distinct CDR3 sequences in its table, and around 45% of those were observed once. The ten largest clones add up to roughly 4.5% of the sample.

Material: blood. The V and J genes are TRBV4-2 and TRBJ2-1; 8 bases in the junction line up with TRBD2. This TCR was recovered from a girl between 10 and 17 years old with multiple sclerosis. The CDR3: CASSQDGGRRNNEQFF. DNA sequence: TGTGCCAGCAGCCAAGACGGCGGGAGGAGGAACAATGAGCAGTTCTTC.